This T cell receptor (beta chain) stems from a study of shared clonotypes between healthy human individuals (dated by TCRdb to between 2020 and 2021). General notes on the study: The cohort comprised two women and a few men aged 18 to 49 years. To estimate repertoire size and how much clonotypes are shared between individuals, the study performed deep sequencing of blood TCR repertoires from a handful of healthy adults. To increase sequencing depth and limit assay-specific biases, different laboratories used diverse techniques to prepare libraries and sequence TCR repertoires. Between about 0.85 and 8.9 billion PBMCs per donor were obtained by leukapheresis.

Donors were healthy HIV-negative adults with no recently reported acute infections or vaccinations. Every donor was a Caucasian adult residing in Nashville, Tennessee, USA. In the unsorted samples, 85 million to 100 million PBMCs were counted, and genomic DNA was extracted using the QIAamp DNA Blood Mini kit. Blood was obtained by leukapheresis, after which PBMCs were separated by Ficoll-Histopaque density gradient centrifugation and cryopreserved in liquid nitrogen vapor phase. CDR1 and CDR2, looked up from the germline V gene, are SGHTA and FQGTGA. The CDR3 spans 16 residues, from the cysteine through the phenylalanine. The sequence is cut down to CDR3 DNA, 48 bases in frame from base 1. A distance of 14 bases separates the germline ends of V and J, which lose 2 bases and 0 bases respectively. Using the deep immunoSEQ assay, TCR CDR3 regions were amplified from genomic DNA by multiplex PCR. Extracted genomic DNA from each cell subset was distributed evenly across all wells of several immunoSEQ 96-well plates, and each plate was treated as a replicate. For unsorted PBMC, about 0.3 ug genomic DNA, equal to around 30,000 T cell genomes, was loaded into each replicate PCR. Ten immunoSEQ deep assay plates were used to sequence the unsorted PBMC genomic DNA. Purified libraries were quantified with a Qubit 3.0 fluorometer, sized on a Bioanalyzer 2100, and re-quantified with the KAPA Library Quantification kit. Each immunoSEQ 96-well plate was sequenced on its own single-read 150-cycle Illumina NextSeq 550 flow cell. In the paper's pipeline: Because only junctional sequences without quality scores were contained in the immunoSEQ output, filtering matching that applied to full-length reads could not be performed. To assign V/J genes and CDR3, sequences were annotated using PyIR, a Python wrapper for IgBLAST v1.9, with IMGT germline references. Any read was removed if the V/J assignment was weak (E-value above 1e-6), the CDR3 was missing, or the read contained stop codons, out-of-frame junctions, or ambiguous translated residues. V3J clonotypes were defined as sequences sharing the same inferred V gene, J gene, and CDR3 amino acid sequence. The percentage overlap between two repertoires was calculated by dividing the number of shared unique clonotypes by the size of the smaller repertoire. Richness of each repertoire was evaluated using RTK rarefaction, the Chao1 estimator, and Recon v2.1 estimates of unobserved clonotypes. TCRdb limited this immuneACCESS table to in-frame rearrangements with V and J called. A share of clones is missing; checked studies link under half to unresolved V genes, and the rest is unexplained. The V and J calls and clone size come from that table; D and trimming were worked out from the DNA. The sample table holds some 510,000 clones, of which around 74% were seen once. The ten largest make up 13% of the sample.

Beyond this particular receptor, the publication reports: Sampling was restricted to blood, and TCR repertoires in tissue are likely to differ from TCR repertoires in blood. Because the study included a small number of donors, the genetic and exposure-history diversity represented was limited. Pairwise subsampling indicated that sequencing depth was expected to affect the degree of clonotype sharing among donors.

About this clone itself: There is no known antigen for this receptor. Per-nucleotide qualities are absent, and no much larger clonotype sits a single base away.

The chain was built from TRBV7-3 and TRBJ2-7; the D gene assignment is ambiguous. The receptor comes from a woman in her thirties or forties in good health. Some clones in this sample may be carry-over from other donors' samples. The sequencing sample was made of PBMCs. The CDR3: CASSLGSVKSSYEQYF. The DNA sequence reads TGTGCCAGCAGCTTAGGCAGCGTAAAAAGCTCCTACGAGCAGTACTTC.